This T cell receptor beta chain was documented in a study of control samples from healthy donors and cancer patients. The data were produced by immunoSEQ multiplex PCR, yet TCRdb's version contains in-frame clones alone and is incomplete. The repertoire holds about 190,000 clones, with around 90% as singletons. Germline trimming cut 3 bases from V and 4 bases from J; bases unmatched to any gene: 4. The CDR3 contains 13 residues. Germline V gives CDR1 SQVTM, CDR2 ANQGSEA. The sample consisted of blood. The chain recombines TRBV29-1 with TRBJ2-3; TRBD1 matches 7 bases. The sequence was collected from a man aged 30-40 years in good health. The CDR3 region is CSVDFQGADTQYF. In DNA form, the CDR3 reads TGCAGCGTTGATTTCCAGGGGGCAGATACGCAGTATTTT.